This TCR beta chain was documented in a study of long-term antiretroviral therapy in people with HIV. Study-wide points: Diversity went up after ART and still fell short of transplant donor controls. HIV repertoires had narrower CDR3 length ranges than controls. Blood dating 2004 to 2017 may reflect older ART regimens.

Comments on this clone: The antigen remains unidentified.

Sequencing used immunoSEQ v3.0 at survey level. Profiled with immunoSEQ multiplex PCR; TCRdb holds only in-frame clones, not every one. The sample gives 15,000 to 20,000 clones, 86% of which show up once; over 9.5% is in the top ten. The length of the CDR3 is 16 residues. V lost 0 bases and J lost 4, with 16 bases in between. The germline V gene has CDR1 SGDLS and CDR2 YYNGEE. The sequencing used unsorted PBMCs, collected 0.5 years after starting antiretroviral therapy. The J gene is TRBJ1-1, the V gene TRBV9; a weak D match, TRBD1 (5 bases). The clonotype comes from a man in his forties or fifties with HIV. The CDR3 is CASSVGSGGWATEAFF. CDR3 coding DNA: TGTGCCAGCAGCGTAGGGTCGGGGGGTTGGGCCACTGAAGCTTTCTTT.